What follows describes a single T cell receptor (beta chain). Its antigen is unknown. This record belongs to a study of T cell repertoires in cytomegalovirus infection. Study in general: In public TCR beta signatures, there were indications of both CMV infection and matching HLA type.

The CDR3 is made up of 12 amino acids. Unmatched junction bases numbered 5, after V lost 10 bases and J lost 6 bases. The germline gives CDR1 MNHNY, CDR2 SVGAGI (reference sequence). Findings of the study overall: Within the response measured ex vivo, HLA-C-restricted CMV-specific TCR beta clonotypes were dominant.

TCRdb passed the reads through MiXCR, listing each CDR3 protein once. The sample shows about 770,000 distinct CDR3 sequences, almost 30% of them seen only once. Source: cultured CD8+ T cells from PBMCs, taken from culture after CMV antigen stimulation. The clonotype comes from a human donor in good health (CMV status not recorded). Some clones in this sample may be carry-over from other donors' samples. The chain couples TRBV6-6 to TRBJ2-1; 8 nucleotides match TRBD2. The CDR3 here is CATSGTSNEQFF. For the CDR3, the DNA is TGTGCCACATCCGGGACTAGCAATGAGCAGTTCTTC.